One and the same sample provided the 18 T cell receptor beta chains below, sequenced in a study of blood T cell repertoires in COVID-19. Assay: immunoSEQ multiplex PCR; the TCRdb copy retains only in-frame clones and omits some. The repertoire holds over 200,000 clones, with roughly 89% as singletons. Sequencing was done on a sample of peripheral blood. The receptors here all came from a man in his sixties who had recovered from COVID-19.

This clone was seen only once. The V call is TRBV19, the J call TRBJ2-1, with D possibly matching TRBD2 (5 bases). Germline lookup yields CDR1 LNHDA and CDR2 SQIVND (reference sequence). The CDR3 sequence is 13 residues long. V lost 4 bases and J lost 8, with 12 bases in between. The CDR3 sequence: CASSTTSLDEQFF. As DNA, the CDR3 is TGTGCCAGTAGTACCACTAGTCTTGATGAGCAGTTCTTC.

The V and J genes are TRBV7-6 and TRBJ2-3, with a possible D match to TRBD1 (6 bases). CDR3 length: 15 residues. Trimming removed 5 bases from V and 6 bases from J, with 18 bases in between. The V gene's germline CDR1 is SGHVS and CDR2 FNYEAQ. The CDR3 region has the DNA TGTGCCAGCAGCGGAGAGGCAGGGGTCGGGGATACGCAGTATTTT. This sequence encodes CASSGEAGVGDTQYF.

This clone was found once. V and J are TRBV3-1 (or the pseudogene TRBV3-2) and TRBJ1-2; no clear D. CDR1 and CDR2 from the germline V gene are LGHDT and YNNKEL (reference sequence). Trimming shortened V by 5 bases and J by 7 bases, and 8 bases separated the two germline ends. The CDR3 is 11 amino acids. The CDR3 is CASSSLAGYTF. DNA of the CDR3: TGTGCCAGCAGCTCCCTGGCTGGCTACACCTTC.

In this sample, this clone turned up once. V usage is TRBV6-5 and J usage is TRBJ2-7; weak D call: TRBD2 (5 bases). CDR3 length: 14 residues. The germline V gene encodes CDR1 MNHEY and CDR2 SVGAGI. Trimming took 4 bases from V and 2 from J, leaving 12 bases between them. CDR3 nucleotide sequence: TGTGCCAGCAGTTGGAATAGCGCAACCTACGAGCAGTACTTC. It is translated as CASSWNSATYEQYF.

The chain has TRBV19 and TRBJ2-2, with 10 bases that match TRBD2. This CDR3 is 17 amino acids long. The V gene end was trimmed by 4 bases and the J gene end by 4 bases; junction bases not matched to a gene: 9. Germline CDR1 LNHDA, CDR2 SQIVND (reference sequence). The CDR3 protein is CASSTLAGVSATGELFF. The CDR3 coding sequence is TGTGCCAGTAGTACCCTAGCGGGAGTATCGGCCACCGGGGAGCTGTTTTTT. Combining the CDR3 with reference TRBV19 and TRBJ2-2 gives the whole variable domain DGGITQSPKYLFRKEGQNVTLSCEQNLNHDAMYWYRQDPGQGLRLIYYSQIVNDFQKGDIAEGYSVSREKKESFPLTVTSAQKNPTAFYLCASSTLAGVSATGELFFGEGSRLTVL.

The V call is TRBV6-6, the J call TRBJ1-4, with 7 positions matching TRBD1. The CDR3 contains 17 residues. Per germline, CDR1 MNHNY and CDR2 SVGAGI (reference sequence). The junction had 9 bases not matched to a gene; V was cut back by 5 bases and J by 0 bases. As DNA, the CDR3 is TGTGCCAGCAGTCCCCCCAGACAGGGCCCAACTAATGAAAAACTGTTTTTT. This translates into CASSPPRQGPTNEKLFF.

The chain links TRBV7-9 to TRBJ2-6; the D gene is possibly TRBD1 (6 bases). The CDR3 spans 16 residues. V gave up 3 bases and J gave up 2 bases, with 11 bases separating them. Per the germline V gene, CDR1 is SEHNR and CDR2 is FQNEAQ (reference sequence). The CDR3 reads CASSFSGVAGANVLTF. CDR3 sequence (DNA): TGTGCCAGCAGCTTTTCAGGGGTGGCTGGGGCCAACGTCCTGACTTTC.

The CDR3 bases are TGTGCCACCAGTAAACTTCTGGGACTAGCGGGGGGAGGTAGAACAGATACGCAGTATTTT. Amino acids: CATSKLLGLAGGGRTDTQYF. This chain joins TRBV15 and TRBJ2-3, with 15 bases lining up with TRBD2. The trim removed 6 bases at V and 3 bases at J, leaving 16 bases unmatched. The CDR3 contains 20 residues. Germline V gene lookup returns CDR1 LNHNV and CDR2 YYDKDF (reference sequence).

The rearrangement joins TRBV11-2 to TRBJ2-7, with 7 bases fitting TRBD2. Germline CDR1 is SGHAT and CDR2 is FQNNGV. The CDR3 has 15 amino acids. After removal of 3 bases from V and 0 bases from J, the junction contained 5 bases not matched to a gene. CDR3 DNA: TGTGCCAGCAGCTTTATAGGGAGGGACTCCTACGAGCAGTACTTC. Translating it yields CASSFIGRDSYEQYF.

V gene TRBV12-2 combines with J gene TRBJ2-1; TRBD2, the D gene given by the table, was not confirmed from the DNA. TRBV12-2 is a pseudogene. This CDR3 region has 15 residues. The CDR3 sequence is CASRSPGSSYNEQFF. For the CDR3, the DNA is TGTGCAAGTCGCTCGCCCGGGAGCTCCTACAATGAGCAGTTCTTC.

V usage is TRBV6-5 and J usage is TRBJ1-4, with D possibly TRBD1 on 6 matching bases. V was clipped by 6 bases and J by 0 bases, with 11 bases between them. The CDR3 extends over 15 amino acids. The germline CDR1 and CDR2 sequences are MNHEY and SVGAGI. CDR3 DNA: TGTGCCAGCAGCCATGCAGGGGCAACTAATGAAAAACTGTTTTTT. It codes for CASSHAGATNEKLFF.

V usage is TRBV7-3 and J usage is TRBJ2-3; D perhaps matches TRBD2 (6 bases). The CDR3 consists of 15 residues. V lost 4 bases and J lost 1, with 12 bases in between. The germline V gene encodes CDR1 SGHTA and CDR2 FQGTGA. The CDR3 DNA reads as TGTGCCAGCAGCTATGGAGGGGCGGGCACAGATACGCAGTATTTT. Its protein product is CASSYGGAGTDTQYF.

This clone was detected ten times or more. This chain connects TRBV28 to TRBJ2-1; 10 nucleotides agree with TRBD1. The CDR3 runs 18 residues. With V trimmed by 4 bases and J by 4 bases, 13 bases remained unmatched. The V gene's germline CDR1 is MDHEN and CDR2 SYDVKM. CDR3 residues: CASSWDRGSRGTYNEQFF. The CDR3 region has the DNA TGTGCCAGCAGTTGGGACAGGGGAAGCAGAGGGACTTACAATGAGCAGTTCTTC.

The rearrangement uses TRBV5-8 and TRBJ2-3; 9 bases align to TRBD1. The CDR3 has 14 amino acids. Germline V lookup: CDR1 SGHTS, CDR2 YDEGEE. With 5 bases clipped from V and 1 base from J, the junction kept 2 bases outside the gene matches. The CDR3: CASRWDRGTDTQYF. The CDR3 DNA reads TGTGCCAGCAGATGGGACAGGGGCACAGATACGCAGTATTTT.

V usage is TRBV5-1 and J usage is TRBJ1-2, with D perhaps matching TRBD1 (6 bases). Trimming took off 4 bases at V and 8 bases at J, with 12 bases between the two ends. Germline CDR1 is SGHRS and CDR2 is YFSETQ. The CDR3 extends over 12 amino acids. CDR3 DNA: TGCGCCAGCAGCCCGGACAGAAACGGCTACACCTTC. Its translation is CASSPDRNGYTF.

The J gene is TRBJ2-2, the V gene TRBV9; weak D call: TRBD1 (6 bases). The V gene's germline CDR1 is SGDLS and CDR2 YYNGEE. Trimming stripped 5 bases from V and 6 bases from J, with 11 bases between. CDR3 length: 13 residues. CDR3 sequence: CASREQGPGELFF. The CDR3 region has the DNA TGTGCCAGCAGGGAACAGGGTCCCGGGGAGCTGTTTTTT.

This sequence joins TRBV9 and TRBJ2-7, with 11 bases lining up with TRBD2. V shed 0 bases and J 6 bases; nucleotides not matched to a gene: 5. Germline CDR1 is SGDLS and CDR2 is YYNGEE. The CDR3 extends over 15 amino acids. DNA for the CDR3: TGTGCCAGCAGCGTAGATCTAGCGGGAGGCCCCGAGCAGTACTTC. This encodes CASSVDLAGGPEQYF.

V is TRBV7-2 and J is TRBJ2-5, with a possible D match to TRBD2 (6 bases). The V end lost 8 bases, the J end lost 4 bases, and 20 bases lay between the germline ends. Germline values: CDR1 SGHTA, CDR2 FQGNSA. CDR3 size: 15 residues. This CDR3 is CASSLAGPESETQYF. In DNA, the CDR3 is TGTGCCAGCTCTCTGGCGGGGCCCGAGTCAGAGACCCAGTACTTC.